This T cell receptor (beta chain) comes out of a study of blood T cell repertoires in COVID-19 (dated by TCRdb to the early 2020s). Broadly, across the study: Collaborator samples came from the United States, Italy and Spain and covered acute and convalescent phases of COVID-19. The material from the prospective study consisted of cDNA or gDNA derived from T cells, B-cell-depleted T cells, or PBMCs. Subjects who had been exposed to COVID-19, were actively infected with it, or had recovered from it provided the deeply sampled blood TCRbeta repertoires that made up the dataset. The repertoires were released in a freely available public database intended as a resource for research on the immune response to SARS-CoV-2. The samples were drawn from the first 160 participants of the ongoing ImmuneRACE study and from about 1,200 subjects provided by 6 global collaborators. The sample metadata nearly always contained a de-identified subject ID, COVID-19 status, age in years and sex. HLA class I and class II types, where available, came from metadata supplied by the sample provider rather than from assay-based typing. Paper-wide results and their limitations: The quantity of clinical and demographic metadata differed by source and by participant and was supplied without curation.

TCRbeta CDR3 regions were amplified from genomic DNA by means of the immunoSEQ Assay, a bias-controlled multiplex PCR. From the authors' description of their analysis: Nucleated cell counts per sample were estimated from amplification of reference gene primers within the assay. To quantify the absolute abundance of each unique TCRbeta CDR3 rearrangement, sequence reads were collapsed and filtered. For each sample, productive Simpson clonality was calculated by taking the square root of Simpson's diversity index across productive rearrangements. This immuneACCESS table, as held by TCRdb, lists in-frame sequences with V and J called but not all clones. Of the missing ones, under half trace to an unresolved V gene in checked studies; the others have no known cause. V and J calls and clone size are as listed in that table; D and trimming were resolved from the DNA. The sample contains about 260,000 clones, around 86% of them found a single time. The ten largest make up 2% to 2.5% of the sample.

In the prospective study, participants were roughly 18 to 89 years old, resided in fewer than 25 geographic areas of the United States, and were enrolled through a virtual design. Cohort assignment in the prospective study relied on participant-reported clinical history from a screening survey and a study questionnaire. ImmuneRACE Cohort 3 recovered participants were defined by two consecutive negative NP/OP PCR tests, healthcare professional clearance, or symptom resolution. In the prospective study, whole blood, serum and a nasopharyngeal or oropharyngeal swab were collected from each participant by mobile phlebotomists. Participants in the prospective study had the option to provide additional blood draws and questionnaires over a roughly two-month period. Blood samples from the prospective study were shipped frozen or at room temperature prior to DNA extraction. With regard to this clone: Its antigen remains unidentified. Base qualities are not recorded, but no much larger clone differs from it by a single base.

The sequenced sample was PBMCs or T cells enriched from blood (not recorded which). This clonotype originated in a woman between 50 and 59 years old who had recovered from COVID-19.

This receptor has the CDR3 CSVGQRGNTEAFF. The nucleotide sequence is TGCAGCGTTGGTCAACGGGGGAACACTGAAGCTTTCTTT. The rearrangement combines TRBV29-1 with TRBJ1-1; a confident D gene designation cannot be given. V drops 4 bases and J drops 1 base, leaving 10 bases in between. CDR1 and CDR2 are drawn from the germline V gene: SQVTM, ANQGSEA. The CDR3 spans 13 residues, from the cysteine through the phenylalanine. Of the read, only the CDR3 DNA is kept; its 39 bases are in frame from base 1.